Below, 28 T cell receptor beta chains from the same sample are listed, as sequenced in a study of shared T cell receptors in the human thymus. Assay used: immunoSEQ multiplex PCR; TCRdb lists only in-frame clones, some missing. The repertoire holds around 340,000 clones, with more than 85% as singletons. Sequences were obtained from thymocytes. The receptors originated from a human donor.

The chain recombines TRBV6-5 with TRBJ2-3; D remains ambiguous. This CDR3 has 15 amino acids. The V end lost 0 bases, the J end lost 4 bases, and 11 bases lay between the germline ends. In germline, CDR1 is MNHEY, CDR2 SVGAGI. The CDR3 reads CASSYSSLEADTQYF. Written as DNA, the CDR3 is TGTGCCAGCAGTTACTCGTCACTCGAAGCAGATACGCAGTATTTT.

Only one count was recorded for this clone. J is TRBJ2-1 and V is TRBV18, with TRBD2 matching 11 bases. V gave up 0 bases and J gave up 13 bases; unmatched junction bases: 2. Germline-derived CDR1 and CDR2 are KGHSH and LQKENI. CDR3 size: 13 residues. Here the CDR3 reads CASSPPTSGGQFF. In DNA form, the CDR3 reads TGTGCCAGCTCACCACCAACTAGCGGGGGTCAGTTCTTC. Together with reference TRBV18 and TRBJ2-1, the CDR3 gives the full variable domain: NAGVMQNPRHLVRRRGQEARLRCSPMKGHSHVYWYRQLPEEGLKFMVYLQKENIIDESGMPKERFSAEFPKEGPSILRIQQVVRGDSAAYFCASSPPTSGGQFFGPGTRLTVL.

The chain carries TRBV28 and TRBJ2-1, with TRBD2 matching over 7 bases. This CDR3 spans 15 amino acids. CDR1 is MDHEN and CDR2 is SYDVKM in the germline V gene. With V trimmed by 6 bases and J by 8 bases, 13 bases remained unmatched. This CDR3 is CASRSGTIPLHEQFF. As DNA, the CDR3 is TGTGCCAGCAGATCCGGGACTATCCCTTTGCATGAGCAGTTCTTC.

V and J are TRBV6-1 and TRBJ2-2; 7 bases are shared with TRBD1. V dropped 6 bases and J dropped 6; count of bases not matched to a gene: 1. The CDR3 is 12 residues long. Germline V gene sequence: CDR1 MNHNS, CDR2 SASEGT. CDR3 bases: TGTGCCAGCAGGCAGGGGGCCGGGGAGCTGTTTTTT. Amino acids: CASRQGAGELFF.

CDR3 DNA: TGCGCCAGCAGCCAAGATTTTCCGGGACAGCCACCACGAGGGCCCTACGAGCAGTACTTC. This encodes CASSQDFPGQPPRGPYEQYF. This rearrangement joins TRBV4-3 to TRBJ2-7, with 7 nucleotides matching TRBD1. Germline loops: CDR1 LGHNA, CDR2 YSLEER. J lost 2 bases, V lost 0 bases, and 19 bases had no gene match. The CDR3 contains 20 residues.

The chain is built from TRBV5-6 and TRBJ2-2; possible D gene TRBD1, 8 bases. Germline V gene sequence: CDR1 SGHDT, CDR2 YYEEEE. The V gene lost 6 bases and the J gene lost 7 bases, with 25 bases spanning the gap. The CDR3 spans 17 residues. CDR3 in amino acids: CASTTLAPGGGGGELFF. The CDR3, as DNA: TGTGCCAGCACCACCCTCGCCCCAGGGGGCGGGGGCGGGGAGCTGTTTTTT.

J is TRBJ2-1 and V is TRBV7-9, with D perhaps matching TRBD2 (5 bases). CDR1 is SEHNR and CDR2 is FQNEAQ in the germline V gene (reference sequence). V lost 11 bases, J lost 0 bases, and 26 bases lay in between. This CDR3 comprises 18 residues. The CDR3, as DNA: TGTGCCTTGACTGTGGGGAGATGGCTCACCGGCTCCTACAATGAGCAGTTCTTC. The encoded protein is CALTVGRWLTGSYNEQFF.

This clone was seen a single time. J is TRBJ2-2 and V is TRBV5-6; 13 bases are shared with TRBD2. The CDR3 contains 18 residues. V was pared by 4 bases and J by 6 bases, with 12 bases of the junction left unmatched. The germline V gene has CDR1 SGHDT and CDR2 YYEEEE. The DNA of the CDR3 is TGTGCCAGCAGCGGACTAGCGGGAGTTGCCCCTTTATCCGGGGAGCTGTTTTTT. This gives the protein CASSGLAGVAPLSGELFF.

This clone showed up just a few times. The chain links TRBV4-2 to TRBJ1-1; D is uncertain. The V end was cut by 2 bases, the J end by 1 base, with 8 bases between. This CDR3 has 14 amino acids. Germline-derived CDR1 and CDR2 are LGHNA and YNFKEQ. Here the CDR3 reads CASSQKGRNTEAFF. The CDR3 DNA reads TGTGCCAGCAGCCAAAAGGGCAGGAACACTGAAGCTTTCTTT.

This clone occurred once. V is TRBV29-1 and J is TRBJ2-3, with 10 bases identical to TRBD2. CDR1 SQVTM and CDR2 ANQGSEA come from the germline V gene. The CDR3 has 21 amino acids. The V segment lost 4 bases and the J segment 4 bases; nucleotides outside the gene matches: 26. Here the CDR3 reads CSVVFSRGDCGLAGVPDTQYF. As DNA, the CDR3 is TGCAGCGTTGTTTTTTCCCGAGGAGATTGTGGGCTAGCGGGAGTTCCAGATACGCAGTATTTT.

In DNA, the CDR3 is TGTGCCAGCAGTTTATCCGCCGTGGGACAGGGGAAGGTAGTGAAAGAGACCCAGTACTTC. This sequence encodes CASSLSAVGQGKVVKETQYF. The chain recombines TRBV27 with TRBJ2-5; 10 bases line up with TRBD1. V dropped 0 bases and J dropped 3; count of bases not matched to a gene: 16. The CDR3 totals 20 residues. CDR1 and CDR2 (germline): MNHEY, SMNVEV (reference sequence).

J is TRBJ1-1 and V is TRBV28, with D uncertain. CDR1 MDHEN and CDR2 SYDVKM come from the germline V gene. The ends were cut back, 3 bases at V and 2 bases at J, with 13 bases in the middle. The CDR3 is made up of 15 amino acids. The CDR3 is CASSFDSRGNTEAFF. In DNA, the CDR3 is TGTGCCAGCAGTTTCGACTCTCGGGGAAACACTGAAGCTTTCTTT.

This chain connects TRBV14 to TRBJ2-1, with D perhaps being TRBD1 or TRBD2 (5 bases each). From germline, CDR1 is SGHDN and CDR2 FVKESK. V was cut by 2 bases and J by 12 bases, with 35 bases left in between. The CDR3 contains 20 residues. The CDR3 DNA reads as TGTGCCAGCAGCCAACCTAAGACCGTAAACCGGGACGATAGGAACCAAAGGCAGTTCTTC. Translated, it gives CASSQPKTVNRDDRNQRQFF.

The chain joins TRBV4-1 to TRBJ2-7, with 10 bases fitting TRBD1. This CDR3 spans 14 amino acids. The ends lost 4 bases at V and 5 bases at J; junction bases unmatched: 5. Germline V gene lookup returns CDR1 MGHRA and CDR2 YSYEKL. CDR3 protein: CASSRGDRGHEQYF. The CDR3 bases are TGCGCCAGCAGCCGTGGGGACAGGGGTCACGAGCAGTACTTC.

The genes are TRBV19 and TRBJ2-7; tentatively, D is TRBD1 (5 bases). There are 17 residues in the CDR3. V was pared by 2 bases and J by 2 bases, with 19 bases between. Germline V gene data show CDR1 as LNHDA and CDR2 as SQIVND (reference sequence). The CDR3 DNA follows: TGTGCCAGTAGTATATCAGGGAATCGTGGGCTTGCCTACGAGCAGTACTTC. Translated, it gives CASSISGNRGLAYEQYF.

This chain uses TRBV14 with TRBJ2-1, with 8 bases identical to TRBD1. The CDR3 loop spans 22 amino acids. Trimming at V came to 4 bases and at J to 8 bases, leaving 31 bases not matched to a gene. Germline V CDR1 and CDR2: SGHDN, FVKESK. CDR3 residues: CASSPDSQGARSSKRVQDEQFF. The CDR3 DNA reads TGTGCCAGCAGCCCGGATAGCCAGGGGGCAAGGTCTAGTAAAAGGGTACAGGATGAGCAGTTCTTC.

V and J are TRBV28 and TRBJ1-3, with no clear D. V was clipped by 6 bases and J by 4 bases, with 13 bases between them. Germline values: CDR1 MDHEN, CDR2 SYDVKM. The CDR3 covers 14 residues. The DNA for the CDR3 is TGTGCCAGCAGAATTCTGTCAGGAGGAAACACCATATATTTT. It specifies CASRILSGGNTIYF.

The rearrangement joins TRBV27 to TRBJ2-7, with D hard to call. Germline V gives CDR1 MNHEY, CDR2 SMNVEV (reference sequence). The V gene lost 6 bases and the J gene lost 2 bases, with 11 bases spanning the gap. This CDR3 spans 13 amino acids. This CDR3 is CASSPSSTYEQYF. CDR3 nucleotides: TGTGCCAGCAGCCCCTCATCTACCTACGAGCAGTACTTC.

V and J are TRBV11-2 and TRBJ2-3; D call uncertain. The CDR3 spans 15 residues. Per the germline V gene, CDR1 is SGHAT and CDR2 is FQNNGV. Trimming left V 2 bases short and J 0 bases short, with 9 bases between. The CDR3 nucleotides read TGTGCCAGCAGCTTATTTCAGAGAAGCACAGATACGCAGTATTTT. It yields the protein CASSLFQRSTDTQYF.

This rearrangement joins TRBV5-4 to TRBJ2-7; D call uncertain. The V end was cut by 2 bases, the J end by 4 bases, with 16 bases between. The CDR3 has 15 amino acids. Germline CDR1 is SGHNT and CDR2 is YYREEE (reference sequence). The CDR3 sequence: CASSFPWTERYEQYF. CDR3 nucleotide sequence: TGTGCCAGCAGCTTTCCGTGGACGGAGAGATACGAGCAGTACTTC.

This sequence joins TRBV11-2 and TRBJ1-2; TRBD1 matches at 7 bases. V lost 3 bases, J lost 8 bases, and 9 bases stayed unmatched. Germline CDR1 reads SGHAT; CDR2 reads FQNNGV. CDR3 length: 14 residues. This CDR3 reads CASSFFRGWDGYTF. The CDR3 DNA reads TGTGCCAGCAGCTTTTTCAGGGGGTGGGACGGCTACACCTTC.

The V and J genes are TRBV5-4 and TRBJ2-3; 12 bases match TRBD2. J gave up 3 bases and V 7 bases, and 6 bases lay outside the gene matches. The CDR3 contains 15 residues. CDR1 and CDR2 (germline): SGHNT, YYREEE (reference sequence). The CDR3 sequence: CASWAGTSGTDTQYF. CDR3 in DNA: TGTGCCAGCTGGGCCGGGACTAGCGGGACAGATACGCAGTATTTT.

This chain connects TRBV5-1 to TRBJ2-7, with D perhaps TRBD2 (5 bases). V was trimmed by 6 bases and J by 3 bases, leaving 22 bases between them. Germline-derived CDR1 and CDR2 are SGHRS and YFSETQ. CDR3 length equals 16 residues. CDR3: CASTYLAGASVYEQYF. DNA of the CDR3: TGCGCCAGCACCTACCTGGCGGGTGCCTCGGTCTACGAGCAGTACTTC.

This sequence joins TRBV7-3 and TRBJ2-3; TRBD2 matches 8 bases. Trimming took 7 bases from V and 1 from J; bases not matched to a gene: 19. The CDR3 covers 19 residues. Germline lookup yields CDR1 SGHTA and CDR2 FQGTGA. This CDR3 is CASTLSSSGSKGGTDTQYF. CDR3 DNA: TGTGCCAGCACCCTCTCCTCCAGCGGGAGTAAGGGTGGCACAGATACGCAGTATTTT.

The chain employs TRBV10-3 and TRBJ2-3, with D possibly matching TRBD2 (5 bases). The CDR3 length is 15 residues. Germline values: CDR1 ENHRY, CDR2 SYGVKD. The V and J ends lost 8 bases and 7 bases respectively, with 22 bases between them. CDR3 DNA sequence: TGTGCCATCTCCGTATGGAGGCCGACGGGAAATACGCAGTATTTT. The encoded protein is CAISVWRPTGNTQYF.

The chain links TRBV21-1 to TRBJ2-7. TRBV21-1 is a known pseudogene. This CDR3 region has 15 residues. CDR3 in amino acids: CASSKGAASSYEQYF. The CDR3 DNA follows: TGTGCCAGCAGCAAAGGGGCGGCGAGCTCCTACGAGCAGTACTTC.

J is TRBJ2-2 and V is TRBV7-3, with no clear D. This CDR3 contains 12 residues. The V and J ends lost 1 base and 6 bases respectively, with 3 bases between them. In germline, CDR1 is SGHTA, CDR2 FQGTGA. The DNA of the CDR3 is TGTGCCAGCAGCTTAAAGGCCGGGGAGCTGTTTTTT. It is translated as CASSLKAGELFF.

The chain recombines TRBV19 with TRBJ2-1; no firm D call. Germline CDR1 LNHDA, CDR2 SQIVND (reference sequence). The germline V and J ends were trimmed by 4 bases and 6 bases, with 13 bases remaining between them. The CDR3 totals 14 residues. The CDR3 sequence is CASSNSQIRNEQFF. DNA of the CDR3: TGTGCCAGTAGTAACTCCCAGATCCGCAATGAGCAGTTCTTC.